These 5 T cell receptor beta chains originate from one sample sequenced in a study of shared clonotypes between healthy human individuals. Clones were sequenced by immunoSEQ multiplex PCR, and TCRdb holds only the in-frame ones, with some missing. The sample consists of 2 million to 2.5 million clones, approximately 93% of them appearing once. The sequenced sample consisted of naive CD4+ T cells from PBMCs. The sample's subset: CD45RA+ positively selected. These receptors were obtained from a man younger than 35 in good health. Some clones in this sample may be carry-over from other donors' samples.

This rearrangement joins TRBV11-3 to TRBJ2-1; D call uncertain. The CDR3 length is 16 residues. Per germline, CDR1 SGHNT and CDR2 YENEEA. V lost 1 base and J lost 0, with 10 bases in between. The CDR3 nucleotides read TGTGCCAGCAGCTTAGGCGGTGTGGGCTCCTACAATGAGCAGTTCTTC. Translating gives CASSLGGVGSYNEQFF.

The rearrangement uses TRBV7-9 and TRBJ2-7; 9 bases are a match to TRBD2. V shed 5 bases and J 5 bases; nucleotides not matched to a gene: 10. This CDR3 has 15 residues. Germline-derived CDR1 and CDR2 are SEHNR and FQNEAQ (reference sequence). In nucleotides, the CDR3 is TGTGCCAGCAGCAAAGGGACTAGCAGAACCGACGAGCAGTACTTC. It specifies CASSKGTSRTDEQYF.

The DNA for the CDR3 is TGTGCCTGCCGAACCGTGGGGGCAACCGGGGAGCTGTTTTTT. Translating it yields CACRTVGATGELFF. The gene calls are TRBV30 and TRBJ2-2; perhaps TRBD1 as D (6 bases). CDR3 length: 14 amino acids. CDR1 is GTSNPN, CDR2 SVGIG, per germline (reference sequence). V was cut by 6 bases and J by 5 bases, with 16 bases left in between.

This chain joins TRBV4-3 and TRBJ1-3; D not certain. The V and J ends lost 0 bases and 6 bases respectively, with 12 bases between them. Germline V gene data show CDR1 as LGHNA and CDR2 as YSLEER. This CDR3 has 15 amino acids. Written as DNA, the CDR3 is TGCGCCAGCAGCCAAGAGGTCAGGAGGGTAAACACCATATATTTT. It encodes CASSQEVRRVNTIYF.

DNA of the CDR3: TGCAGCGTTGCTACTAGAGCGGCCAAAAACATTCAGTACTTC. This gives the protein CSVATRAAKNIQYF. The V gene is TRBV29-1, the J gene TRBJ2-4, with a weak D call TRBD2 (5 bases). V was cut by 4 bases and J by 1 base, with 11 bases left in between. Germline V CDR1 and CDR2: SQVTM, ANQGSEA. CDR3 length: 14 residues.